The rows below give T cell receptor beta chains drawn from one sample of a study of OX40 agonist ivuxolimab in advanced cancers. TCRdb's copy holds only in-frame clones and misses some; the assay was immunoSEQ multiplex PCR. The sample consists of tens of thousands of clones, about 88% of them appearing once. The sequencing here drew on CD4+ or CD8+ T cells sorted from blood, taken in a trial of the OX40 agonist ivuxolimab. The receptors were gathered from an adult with an advanced solid tumor such as melanoma, head and neck, liver or kidney cancer. Both conserved end residues are part of each CDR3.

V: TRBV15
J: TRBJ1-2
CDR3: CATSREVGQGVHGYTF

V: TRBV11-2
J: TRBJ1-2
CDR3: CASSPLPGTGMRGYTF

V: TRBV11-2
J: TRBJ2-7
CDR3: CASTNPRDEQYF

V: TRBV4-1
J: TRBJ2-1
CDR3: CASSQPAGGINEQFF

V: TRBV9
J: TRBJ2-1
CDR3: CASSPFGGSRNEQFF

V: TRBV6-5
J: TRBJ2-7
CDR3: CASSYGTPIREQYF

V: TRBV5-4
J: TRBJ2-1
CDR3: CASAGTGYNEQFF

V: TRBV27
J: TRBJ2-3
CDR3: CASSLLGGSGHTQYF

V: TRBV6-1
J: TRBJ1-1
CDR3: CASSDRGGVGTEAFF

V: TRBV5-1
J: TRBJ1-4
CDR3: CASSNGTRVEKLFF

V: TRBV4-1
J: TRBJ1-1
CDR3: CASSQGPQGRKTNTEAFF

V: TRBV7-9
J: TRBJ1-2
CDR3: CASSLVQGLNYGYTF

V: TRBV10-3
J: TRBJ1-4
CDR3: CAIKPQLSNEKLFF

V: TRBV5-8
J: TRBJ2-1
CDR3: CASSRQGSSYNEQFF

V: TRBV20-1
J: TRBJ2-1
CDR3: CSGRGYNEQFF

V: TRBV7-8
J: TRBJ1-5
CDR3: CASSLANGQPQHF

V: TRBV7-8
J: TRBJ1-5
CDR3: CASSLAFSNQPQHF

V: TRBV20-1
J: TRBJ1-2
CDR3: CSAPESVGYTF

V: TRBV4-3
J: TRBJ2-2
CDR3: CASSQDLTVTGELFF

V: TRBV19
J: TRBJ2-5
CDR3: CASSLDRTSGQETQYF

V: TRBV7-2
J: TRBJ2-1
CDR3: CASSIGGTAPVQFF

V: TRBV18
J: TRBJ2-7
CDR3: CASSPREGHEQYF

V: TRBV9
J: TRBJ2-1
CDR3: CASSVGPGGGNEQFF

V: TRBV27
J: TRBJ2-5
CDR3: CASSLMLAGETQYF

V: TRBV11-3
J: TRBJ2-3
CDR3: CASSFWATGGRADTQYF

V: TRBV30
J: TRBJ1-2
CDR3: CAWSLSTTGKSGGYTF

V: TRBV7-9
J: TRBJ1-6
CDR3: CASSLLGRASPLHF

V: TRBV7-8
J: TRBJ2-6
CDR3: CASSSGGGANVLTF

V: TRBV5-4
J: TRBJ1-2
CDR3: CASSQDPGQHVNYGYTF

V: TRBV2
J: TRBJ1-1
CDR3: CASKSTDVAFF

V: TRBV10-3
J: TRBJ2-1
CDR3: CAISRLAGDLEQFF

V: TRBV2
J: TRBJ1-5
CDR3: CASRGDGGASQPQHF